The 7 T cell receptor beta chains below all came from one sample that was sequenced in a study of blood T cell repertoires in COVID-19 (dated by TCRdb to the early 2020s). Library creation used the immunoSEQ multiplex PCR assay. As stored in TCRdb, this immuneACCESS dataset retains in-frame rearrangements with V and J assigned. A fraction of the clones does not appear; measured against another copy, unresolved V genes explain less than half of the discrepancy, and the remainder lacks a known reason. The sample table lists over 200,000 clones, 90% of them with a count of one. More than 13% of the sample comes from the top ten. Sequencing was carried out using PBMCs or T cells enriched from blood (not recorded which). The receptor source for this set is a young man who had been exposed to COVID-19.

The chain combines TRBV7-9 with TRBJ1-5; 7 bases fit TRBD1. The CDR3 sequence is 15 residues long. Germline V gene data show CDR1 as SEHNR and CDR2 as FQNEAQ (reference sequence). V lost 3 bases to trimming and J lost 1 base; unmatched junction nucleotides: 3. The DNA of the CDR3 is TGTGCCAGCAGCTTGGGACAGACAAGCAATCAGCCCCAGCATTTT. Translation: CASSLGQTSNQPQHF.

This clone came up a few times. The chain combines TRBV10-2 with TRBJ2-1, with 7 positions matching TRBD2. Losses at the gene ends were 3 bases for V and 0 bases for J; bases not matched to a gene: 5. Germline CDR1 reads WSHSY; CDR2 reads SAAADI. CDR3 length: 16 residues. The CDR3: CASSDSTGGSYNEQFF. The CDR3 nucleotides are TGCGCCAGCAGTGACTCTACGGGGGGCTCCTACAATGAGCAGTTCTTC.

This chain uses TRBV30 with TRBJ1-1; D gene ambiguous. Trimming removed 6 bases from V and 3 bases from J, with 17 bases in between. The germline V gene has CDR1 GTSNPN and CDR2 SVGIG (reference sequence). CDR3 size: 14 residues. The CDR3 sequence: CACGFGALDTEAFF. DNA for the CDR3: TGTGCCTGCGGTTTTGGTGCCTTGGACACTGAAGCTTTCTTT.

This clone came up once. The chain combines TRBV30 with TRBJ1-1; D not resolved. V was cut by 5 bases and J by 1 base, with 8 bases left in between. Germline assignment: CDR1 GTSNPN and CDR2 SVGIG (reference sequence). The CDR3 covers 12 residues. The CDR3 DNA reads as TGTGCCTGGTGGGCGAGGAACACTGAAGCTTTCTTT. As protein: CAWWARNTEAFF.

This chain links TRBV7-2 with TRBJ1-1, with TRBD1 matching over 8 bases. The germline V gene encodes CDR1 SGHTA and CDR2 FQGNSA. With V trimmed by 7 bases and J by 4 bases, 14 bases remained unmatched. This CDR3 region has 16 residues. CDR3 in amino acids: CASKMGNGQGGTEAFF. The CDR3, as DNA: TGTGCCAGCAAAATGGGGAACGGACAGGGTGGCACTGAAGCTTTCTTT.

This chain joins TRBV30 and TRBJ1-3; tentatively, D is TRBD1 (6 bases). The CDR3 has 16 amino acids. V gave up 1 base and J gave up 1 base, with 14 bases separating them. From germline, CDR1 is GTSNPN and CDR2 SVGIG (reference sequence). The CDR3 region is CAWSAPTGASGNTIYF. CDR3 DNA: TGTGCCTGGAGTGCCCCGACAGGAGCTTCTGGAAACACCATATATTTT. The whole variable domain, filled in from reference TRBV30 and TRBJ1-3, reads SQTIHQWPATLVQPVGSPLSLECTVEGTSNPNLYWYRQAAGRGLQLLFYSVGIGQISSEVPQNLSASRPQDRQFILSSKKLLLSDSGFYLCAWSAPTGASGNTIYFGEGSWLTVV.

This clone has just one count. The CDR3 sequence: CASSMGQGRAVEQYF. The CDR3 coding sequence is TGTGCCAGTAGTATGGGGCAGGGAAGGGCCGTCGAGCAGTACTTC. V usage is TRBV19 and J usage is TRBJ2-7; D is possibly TRBD1 (5 bases). CDR1 is LNHDA and CDR2 is SQIVND in the germline V gene (reference sequence). There are 15 residues in the CDR3. The V gene lost 3 bases and the J gene lost 6 bases, with 18 bases spanning the gap.